This TCR beta chain was profiled in a study of vaccination and CD4 T cells after COVID-19. Study-level information: Cultures acting as controls obtained a CEFX pool, an HIV-1 Nef pool, or no peptide.

About this clonotype itself: Antigen unknown.

Cultured CD4+ T cell DNA underwent sequencing with the Oncomine TCR Beta short-read assay. TCRdb analysed the PCR reads with MiXCR anew, one entry per CDR3 protein. The sample carries several thousand distinct CDR3 sequences, more than 60% recorded once. The treatment here: approximately 11-day PBMC culture with coronavirus spike peptide pools or control peptides (ViraFEST assay). Germline CDR1 LNHDA, CDR2 SQIVND (reference sequence). The CDR3 is 14 amino acids. The V segment lost 6 bases and the J segment 2 bases; nucleotides outside the gene matches: 5. This TCR came from a human donor who had recovered from COVID-19. The J gene is TRBJ1-2, the V gene TRBV19; 8 positions match TRBD1. Source material: CD4+ T cells from blood, cultured in vitro. The CDR3 protein is CASSTGGANYGYTF. CDR3 nucleotides: TGTGCCAGTAGCACAGGGGGGGCCAACTATGGCTACACCTTC.